This T cell receptor beta chain originates from a study of radiation and T cells in renal cell carcinoma. The germline V gene has CDR1 MNHEY and CDR2 SVGAGI. The CDR3 totals 15 residues. V was pared by 7 bases and J by 4 bases, with 19 bases between. The protocol was immunoSEQ multiplex PCR, while the TCRdb copy is restricted to in-frame clones and leaves out a portion. The profile shows about 120,000 clones, about four fifths of them singletons. Indicated time point: blood 2 weeks post-SBRT. Described treatment: 15 Gy SBRT to primary tumor, nephrectomy 4 weeks later. The receptor was isolated from a man aged 50-59 years with renal cell carcinoma. The material sequenced was blood, taken from a patient whose treatment included radiotherapy and nephrectomy. V gene TRBV6-5 combines with J gene TRBJ1-2, with a possible D match to TRBD1 (6 bases). In DNA, the CDR3 is TGTGCCAGCACCTACCGGGGGGGCGAGTTCTATGGCTACACCTTC. Encoded protein: CASTYRGGEFYGYTF.